This passage covers 18 T cell receptor beta chains from one sample sequenced in a study of T cell responses to AZD1222 COVID-19 vaccine. This table comes from immunoSEQ multiplex PCR, and its TCRdb copy is limited to in-frame clones, with some not included. The sample carries about 180,000 clones, around nine tenths recorded once. Sequenced material: peripheral blood, taken 28 days after the second AZD1222 dose. Receptors were obtained from an adult who received the AZD1222 COVID-19 vaccine.

V is TRBV7-2 and J is TRBJ2-1, with 10 bases aligning to TRBD2. The J segment lost 4 bases and the V segment lost 5 bases, leaving 5 bases of the junction unmatched. From germline, CDR1 is SGHTA and CDR2 FQGNSA. The CDR3 runs 15 residues. The CDR3 nucleotides read TGTGCCAGCAGCCTTAGCGGGGGGCTTTACAATGAGCAGTTCTTC. Protein product: CASSLSGGLYNEQFF.

The V and J genes are TRBV7-2 and TRBJ2-3, with 8 positions matching TRBD1. Unmatched junction bases numbered 4, after V lost 3 bases and J lost 2 bases. This CDR3 is 15 amino acids long. Looked up from germline, CDR1 is SGHTA and CDR2 is FQGNSA. CDR3 in amino acids: CASSFDRGNTDTQYF. Written as DNA, the CDR3 is TGTGCCAGCAGCTTTGACAGGGGAAACACAGATACGCAGTATTTT.

The rearrangement uses TRBV5-4 and TRBJ1-2; D call uncertain. Between the trimmed V and J ends, which lost 8 bases and 5 bases, there was a span of 13 bases. Germline V gene sequence: CDR1 SGHNT, CDR2 YYREEE (reference sequence). The CDR3 consists of 12 residues. The CDR3 DNA sequence: TGTGCCAGTTCAGACGGCGAGTATGGCTACACCTTC. Amino acid sequence: CASSDGEYGYTF.

The chain couples TRBV6-1 to TRBJ1-5; D not resolved. Germline loops: CDR1 MNHNS, CDR2 SASEGT. V dropped 0 bases and J dropped 9 bases, with 12 bases sitting between them. CDR3 length: 14 residues. The CDR3 reads CASSEAGAEGPQHF. The CDR3 DNA follows: TGTGCCAGCAGTGAAGCCGGTGCGGAGGGGCCCCAGCATTTT.

For this clone: Other DNA sequences from this sample encode an identical CDR3 as well. The chain carries TRBV18 and TRBJ2-1; D may be TRBD2 (5 bases). The CDR3 contains 12 residues. The V gene's germline CDR1 is KGHSH and CDR2 LQKENI. V lost 3 bases to trimming and J lost 10 bases, with 10 bases between them. CDR3 sequence: CASSPPGMEQFF. The DNA for the CDR3 is TGTGCCAGCTCACCCCCGGGGATGGAGCAGTTCTTC.

This clone was counted a few times. The chain combines TRBV4-1 with TRBJ2-1; possibly TRBD2 for D (6 bases). CDR1 MGHRA and CDR2 YSYEKL come from the germline V gene. The V gene lost 0 bases and the J gene lost 6 bases, with 9 bases spanning the gap. The CDR3 contains 14 residues. The CDR3 sequence is CASSQDSGRNEQFF. CDR3 DNA: TGCGCCAGCAGCCAAGATAGCGGTCGCAATGAGCAGTTCTTC.

The chain joins TRBV19 to TRBJ2-7, with D possibly called TRBD1 or TRBD2 (5 bases each). This CDR3 is built from 15 residues. V was shortened by 6 bases and J by 4 bases, with 19 bases between the two germline ends. CDR1 is LNHDA, CDR2 SQIVND, per germline (reference sequence). The CDR3 reads CASSNGGPPQYEQYF. CDR3 coding DNA: TGTGCCAGTAGCAATGGGGGTCCCCCCCAATACGAGCAGTACTTC. Looking up the rest from reference TRBV19 and TRBJ2-7 gives the full variable domain: DGGITQSPKYLFRKEGQNVTLSCEQNLNHDAMYWYRQDPGQGLRLIYYSQIVNDFQKGDIAEGYSVSREKKESFPLTVTSAQKNPTAFYLCASSNGGPPQYEQYFGPGTRLTVT.

The rearrangement links TRBV19 to TRBJ1-1; no definite D call. The V and J ends lost 3 bases and 0 bases respectively, with 14 bases between them. Germline V gene lookup returns CDR1 LNHDA and CDR2 SQIVND (reference sequence). The CDR3 loop spans 16 amino acids. The CDR3 region is CASSMGNGELNTEAFF. CDR3 DNA sequence: TGTGCCAGTAGTATGGGAAACGGGGAATTGAACACTGAAGCTTTCTTT.

The V gene is TRBV4-3, the J gene TRBJ2-5, with 15 bases lining up with TRBD2. V lost 3 bases to trimming and J lost 4 bases; unmatched junction nucleotides: 6. CDR1 LGHNA and CDR2 YSLEER come from the germline V gene. The CDR3 has 17 amino acids. This CDR3 is CASSQGTSGGLRETQYF. The CDR3 DNA sequence: TGCGCCAGCAGCCAGGGGACTAGCGGGGGGTTGCGAGAGACCCAGTACTTC.

This chain connects TRBV7-3 to TRBJ2-3, with 10 bases aligning to TRBD2. CDR3 size: 14 residues. Trimming at V came to 4 bases and at J to 4 bases, leaving 2 bases not matched to a gene. The germline CDR1 and CDR2 sequences are SGHTA and FQGTGA. The CDR3 DNA is TGTGCCAGCAGCTCTAGCGGGGGAGCAGATACGCAGTATTTT. This codes for CASSSSGGADTQYF.

This clone was recorded only once. Other nucleotide sequences from this sample produce the same CDR3. The chain combines TRBV6-5 with TRBJ1-2; D not resolved. The V gene lost 2 bases and the J gene lost 8 bases, with 12 bases spanning the gap. The CDR3 has 13 residues. The germline CDR1 and CDR2 sequences are MNHEY and SVGAGI. CDR3 sequence (DNA): TGTGCCAGCAGTTACACCACGGGAGGGGGCTACACCTTC. This sequence encodes CASSYTTGGGYTF.

V gene TRBV11-1 combines with J gene TRBJ2-3; a possible D gene is TRBD2 (6 bases). V was cut by 2 bases and J by 0 bases, with 12 bases left in between. Looked up from germline, CDR1 is SGHAT and CDR2 is FQDESV (reference sequence). There are 16 residues in the CDR3. The CDR3 loop is CASSLRRDLSTDTQYF. The CDR3 nucleotides read TGTGCCAGCAGCTTACGGCGGGACCTAAGCACAGATACGCAGTATTTT. The variable domain in full, with the rest retrieved from reference TRBV11-1 and TRBJ2-3, is EAEVAQSPRYKITEKSQAVAFWCDPISGHATLYWYRQILGQGPELLVQFQDESVVDDSQLPKDRFSAERLKGVDSTLKIQPAELGDSAMYLCASSLRRDLSTDTQYFGPGTRLTVL.

This chain uses TRBV5-1 with TRBJ1-1; D unclear. Trimming removed 4 bases from V and 4 bases from J, with 17 bases in between. The CDR3 is 15 amino acids. Germline CDR1 reads SGHRS; CDR2 reads YFSETQ. CDR3: CASSPPVWNRTEAFF. CDR3 DNA sequence: TGCGCCAGCAGCCCGCCTGTATGGAATCGCACTGAAGCTTTCTTT.

The chain carries TRBV10-3 and TRBJ2-5; no firm D call. The CDR3 spans 12 residues. The V and J ends lost 3 bases and 8 bases respectively, with 10 bases between them. CDR1 is ENHRY, CDR2 SYGVKD, per germline. The CDR3 nucleotides read TGTGCCATCAGTGAAGACCCCTCCACCCAGTACTTC. Protein sequence: CAISEDPSTQYF.

This rearrangement joins TRBV25-1 to TRBJ2-7; D remains ambiguous. V lost 1 base to trimming and J lost 5 bases, with 3 bases between them. This CDR3 is built from 11 residues. Germline V gives CDR1 MGHDK, CDR2 SYGVNS. CDR3 coding DNA: TGTGCCAGCAGTGAATTAGACGAGCAGTACTTC. As protein: CASSELDEQYF.

The V gene is TRBV7-3, the J gene TRBJ1-2, with D tentatively TRBD1 (5 bases). Germline V gene sequence: CDR1 SGHTA, CDR2 FQGTGA. This CDR3 contains 14 residues. Deletions cut 2 bases from V and 3 bases from J, with 10 bases between. The CDR3 protein is CASSLARVDYGYTF. The CDR3 nucleotides are TGTGCCAGCAGCTTAGCCAGGGTGGACTATGGCTACACCTTC.

This clone appeared once. The chain is built from TRBV7-2 and TRBJ1-4, with 8 bases aligning to TRBD1. Germline V CDR1 and CDR2: SGHTA, FQGNSA. CDR3 size: 15 residues. V gave up 5 bases and J gave up 9 bases; unmatched junction bases: 11. CDR3: CASSPSDREEKKLFF. The CDR3 DNA is TGTGCCAGCAGCCCCTCGGACAGGGAAGAGAAAAAACTGTTTTTT.

The chain recombines TRBV30 with TRBJ1-2; 7 positions match TRBD1. The CDR3 totals 12 residues. CDR1 GTSNPN and CDR2 SVGIG come from the germline V gene (reference sequence). V was pared by 2 bases and J by 6 bases, with 3 bases of the junction left unmatched. The CDR3 region has the DNA TGTGCCTGGAGTCTTACAGGGGATGGCTACACCTTC. Amino acid sequence: CAWSLTGDGYTF.